These 16 T cell receptor beta chains came from one sample sequenced in a study of cytomegalovirus exposure and HLA in healthy donors. The PCR had 60 Vbeta and 13 Jbeta primers. Here immunoSEQ multiplex PCR was the method, and the copy in TCRdb shows in-frame clones only, minus some. The sample lists 100,000 or so clones; roughly four fifths were seen once. Material for sequencing was PBMCs. The receptors were sampled from a woman aged 40 to 55 in good health and CMV-seropositive.

V usage is TRBV29-1 and J usage is TRBJ2-2; 15 bases are a match to TRBD2. The CDR3 has 16 amino acids. Germline V gene sequence: CDR1 SQVTM, CDR2 ANQGSEA. Losses at the gene ends were 4 bases for V and 6 bases for J; bases not matched to a gene: 6. DNA for the CDR3: TGCAGCGTTGTTGGGACTAGCGGGAGGAGGTCCGGGGAGCTGTTTTTT. It encodes CSVVGTSGRRSGELFF.

The V gene is TRBV6-6, the J gene TRBJ2-1; tentative D call: TRBD2 (6 bases). Germline CDR1 MNHNY, CDR2 SVGAGI (reference sequence). Trimming removed 2 bases from V and 9 bases from J, with 11 bases in between. This CDR3 region has 13 residues. Written as DNA, the CDR3 is TGTGCCAGCAGTTACGTGGGAGGCGGTGAGCAGTTCTTC. Protein product: CASSYVGGGEQFF.

The chain links TRBV5-1 to TRBJ2-5; the match to TRBD2 covers 12 bases. With 5 bases clipped from V and 3 bases from J, the junction kept 5 bases outside the gene matches. This CDR3 comprises 15 residues. Germline-derived CDR1 and CDR2 are SGHRS and YFSETQ. DNA for the CDR3: TGCGCCAGCAGGTCTAGCGGGAGGGCCGAAGAGACCCAGTACTTC. The encoded protein is CASRSSGRAEETQYF.

V gene TRBV5-4 combines with J gene TRBJ1-2; D unresolved. Trimming pared 0 bases from V and 1 base from J, leaving 13 bases between. This CDR3 comprises 16 residues. The germline V gene encodes CDR1 SGHNT and CDR2 YYREEE (reference sequence). For the CDR3, the DNA is TGTGCCAGCAGCTTGGCCACAGATGGAAATAACTATGGCTACACCTTC. Translation: CASSLATDGNNYGYTF.

Regarding this clone: At one end the junction does not follow the germline gene, possibly because of a read error. The rearrangement joins TRBV13 to TRBJ2-1; 7 bases match TRBD2. The CDR3 is 16 residues long. Germline values: CDR1 PRHDT, CDR2 FYEKMQ (reference sequence). The CDR3 DNA is TGTGCCAGCAGCTTACGAGGTGTTTCGGGTTTGGGACTAAAGATCTTC. It encodes CASSLRGVSGLGLKIF.

The chain combines TRBV5-6 with TRBJ2-5; tentative D call: TRBD2 (6 bases). CDR3 size: 15 residues. Germline V gene sequence: CDR1 SGHDT, CDR2 YYEEEE. Between the trimmed V and J ends, which lost 4 bases and 2 bases, there was a span of 15 bases. The CDR3 DNA follows: TGTGCCAGCAGCCTCTCGGGAGTAGGGCAAGAGACCCAGTACTTC. It is translated as CASSLSGVGQETQYF.

The chain carries TRBV7-8 and TRBJ2-7; 12 bases agree with TRBD2. Germline CDR1 SGHVS, CDR2 FQNEAQ. Losses at the gene ends were 4 bases for V and 4 bases for J; bases not matched to a gene: 8. This CDR3 is 16 amino acids long. The DNA of the CDR3 is TGTGCCAGCAGCTCTCTAGCGGGAGGGCCTATATACGAGCAGTACTTC. Translated, it gives CASSSLAGGPIYEQYF.

The rearrangement links TRBV28 to TRBJ2-7; TRBD1 agrees at 8 bases. V lost 5 bases to trimming and J lost 5 bases; unmatched junction nucleotides: 11. Germline V gene sequence: CDR1 MDHEN, CDR2 SYDVKM. The CDR3 runs 15 residues. CDR3 region: CASSQPGTGTHEQYF. For the CDR3, the DNA is TGTGCCAGCAGTCAGCCCGGGACAGGCACCCACGAGCAGTACTTC.

This clone was observed many times. The J gene is TRBJ2-3, the V gene TRBV21-1; TRBD2 is the table's D call, not checked against the DNA. TRBV21-1 is flagged as a pseudogene. The CDR3 has 10 amino acids. The CDR3 loop is CASTLDTQYF. CDR3 DNA sequence: TGTGCCAGCACCCTGGATACGCAGTATTTT.

The chain recombines TRBV7-2 with TRBJ2-7; a weak D match, TRBD2 (5 bases). Germline-derived CDR1 and CDR2 are SGHTA and FQGNSA. V lost 2 bases to trimming and J lost 0 bases, with 11 bases between them. CDR3 size: 15 residues. The CDR3 reads CASSLSTGNSYEQYF. In DNA, the CDR3 is TGTGCCAGCAGCTTATCCACGGGGAACTCCTACGAGCAGTACTTC.

This clone was detected only a few times. The gene calls are TRBV4-1 and TRBJ1-4; TRBD1 matches 9 bases. V lost 3 bases and J lost 3; bases outside the gene matches: 5. The CDR3 consists of 16 residues. Per the germline V gene, CDR1 is MGHRA and CDR2 is YSYEKL. The CDR3 loop is CASSQWTGVANEKLFF. The CDR3 DNA sequence: TGCGCCAGCAGCCAGTGGACAGGGGTGGCTAATGAAAAACTGTTTTTT.

On this clone: The sample carries other DNA sequences with the same CDR3. The chain combines TRBV6-5 with TRBJ2-7; TRBD2 matches at 11 bases. Germline V gene lookup returns CDR1 MNHEY and CDR2 SVGAGI. The CDR3 contains 14 residues. V gave up 8 bases and J gave up 3 bases; unmatched junction bases: 6. The CDR3 protein is CASSPGTSGYEQYF. Here the CDR3 DNA reads TGTGCCAGCTCGCCCGGGACTAGCGGCTACGAGCAGTACTTC.

The chain is built from TRBV7-2 and TRBJ2-7; D ambiguous. The CDR3 has 15 residues. CDR1 and CDR2 from the germline V gene are SGHTA and FQGNSA. Deletions cut 0 bases from V and 0 bases from J, with 9 bases between. The CDR3 sequence is CASSLASFSSYEQYF. DNA for the CDR3: TGTGCCAGCAGCTTAGCATCTTTCTCCTCCTACGAGCAGTACTTC.

The rearrangement joins TRBV2 to TRBJ2-7, with a possible D match to TRBD1 (6 bases). CDR1 and CDR2 from the germline V gene are SNHLY and FYNNEI. The CDR3 has 14 residues. Trimming left V 6 bases short and J 5 bases short, with 17 bases between. In nucleotides, the CDR3 is TGTGCCAGCAGCCTCCTCCTACGGACAGACGAGCAGTACTTC. Translating gives CASSLLLRTDEQYF.

This chain links TRBV11-2 with TRBJ2-1, with D uncertain. CDR3 length: 15 residues. Germline V lookup: CDR1 SGHAT, CDR2 FQNNGV. Trimming shortened V by 5 bases and J by 6 bases, and 17 bases separated the two germline ends. Here the CDR3 DNA reads TGTGCCAGCAGCCCAACTACCAATCCGGGCAATGAGCAGTTCTTC. Its protein is CASSPTTNPGNEQFF. The whole variable domain, filled in from reference TRBV11-2 and TRBJ2-1, reads EAGVAQSPRYKIIEKRQSVAFWCNPISGHATLYWYQQILGQGPKLLIQFQNNGVVDDSQLPKDRFSAERLKGVDSTLKIQPAKLEDSAVYLCASSPTTNPGNEQFFGPGTRLTVL.

This clone showed up just once. Compared with germline, one end of the junction differs, possibly owing to a read error. This chain links TRBV5-4 with TRBJ2-6; possibly TRBD2 for D (6 bases). This CDR3 contains 15 residues. Germline CDR1 is SGHNT and CDR2 is YYREEE (reference sequence). CDR3 DNA: TGTGCCAGCCGTTCTCTTGAAGGAGGGGCCAACGTCCTGACTTTT. It encodes CASRSLEGGANVLTF.